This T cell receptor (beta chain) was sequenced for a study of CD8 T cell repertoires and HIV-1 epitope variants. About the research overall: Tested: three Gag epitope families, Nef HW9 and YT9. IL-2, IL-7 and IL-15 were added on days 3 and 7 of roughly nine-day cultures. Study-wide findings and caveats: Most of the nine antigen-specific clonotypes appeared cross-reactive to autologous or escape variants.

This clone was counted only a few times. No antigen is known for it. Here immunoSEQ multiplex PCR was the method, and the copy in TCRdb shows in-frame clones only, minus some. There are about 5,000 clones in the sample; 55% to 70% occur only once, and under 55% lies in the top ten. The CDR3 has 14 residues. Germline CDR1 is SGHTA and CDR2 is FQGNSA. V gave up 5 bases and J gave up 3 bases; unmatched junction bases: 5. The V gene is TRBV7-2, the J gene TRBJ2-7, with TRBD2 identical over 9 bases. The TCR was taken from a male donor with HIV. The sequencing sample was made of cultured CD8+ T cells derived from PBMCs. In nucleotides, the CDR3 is TGTGCCAGCAGCCAGATAGCGGGAGACTACGAGCAGTACTTC. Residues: CASSQIAGDYEQYF.